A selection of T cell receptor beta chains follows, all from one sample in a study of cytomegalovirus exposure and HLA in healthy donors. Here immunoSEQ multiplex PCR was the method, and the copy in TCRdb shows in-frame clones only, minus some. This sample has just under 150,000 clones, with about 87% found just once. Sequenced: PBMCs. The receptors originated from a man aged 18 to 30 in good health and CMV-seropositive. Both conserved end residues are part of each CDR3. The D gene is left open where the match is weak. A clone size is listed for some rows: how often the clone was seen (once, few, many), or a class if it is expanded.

cdr3_nt: TGTGCCAGCAGCTTAAGGGGCGAGGAGACCCAGTACTTC
cdr3_aa: CASSLRGEETQYF
v_call: TRBV11-3
d_call: .
j_call: TRBJ2-5
clone_size: once

cdr3_nt: TGCGCCAGCACCCCGGGGCTAGCGGAATACGAGCAGTACTTC
cdr3_aa: CASTPGLAEYEQYF
v_call: TRBV10-2
d_call: TRBD2
j_call: TRBJ2-7
clone_size: .

cdr3_nt: TGCGCCAGCAGCCAAGGGACAGGGTTGAGCGAGACCCAGTACTTC
cdr3_aa: CASSQGTGLSETQYF
v_call: TRBV5-1
d_call: TRBD1
j_call: TRBJ2-5
clone_size: .

cdr3_nt: TGTGCCTGGAGTGGGAGAGGGTCAGGCAATCAGCCCCAGCATTTT
cdr3_aa: CAWSGRGSGNQPQHF
v_call: TRBV30
d_call: .
j_call: TRBJ1-5
clone_size: few

cdr3_nt: TGTGCCTGGACCTGGGGGGGACTGGAGACCCAGTACTTC
cdr3_aa: CAWTWGGLETQYF
v_call: TRBV30
d_call: TRBD2
j_call: TRBJ2-5
clone_size: .

cdr3_nt: TGTGCCAGCTCCCCCACGAGTAGTTTTTCTTCCACCTACGAGCAGTACTTC
cdr3_aa: CASSPTSSFSSTYEQYF
v_call: TRBV18
d_call: .
j_call: TRBJ2-7
clone_size: .

cdr3_nt: TGTGCCAGTGGCCTACAGGGGTTAGGTCAGCCCCAGCATTTT
cdr3_aa: CASGLQGLGQPQHF
v_call: TRBV6-5
d_call: TRBD1
j_call: TRBJ1-5
clone_size: .

cdr3_nt: TGTGCCACCAGCAGAGACGCCGCCGCGGACGAGCAGTACTTC
cdr3_aa: CATSRDAAADEQYF
v_call: TRBV15
d_call: .
j_call: TRBJ2-7
clone_size: .

cdr3_nt: TGCGCCAGCAGCCAAAGAGGAAGGGGGGGCACCGGGGAGCTGTTTTTT
cdr3_aa: CASSQRGRGGTGELFF
v_call: TRBV4-1
d_call: .
j_call: TRBJ2-2
clone_size: .

cdr3_nt: TGTGCCAGCGGGAGCTCCTATAATTCACCCCTCCACTTT
cdr3_aa: CASGSSYNSPLHF
v_call: TRBV28
d_call: .
j_call: TRBJ1-6
clone_size: .

cdr3_nt: TGCAGTGCTAACGAAGGGGCTCAAGCTTTCTTT
cdr3_aa: CSANEGAQAFF
v_call: TRBV20-1
d_call: .
j_call: TRBJ1-1
clone_size: .

cdr3_nt: TGTGCCAGCAGTGGAAGCGGGACAGGGGGATCTCAGCCCCAGCATTTT
cdr3_aa: CASSGSGTGGSQPQHF
v_call: TRBV6-1
d_call: TRBD1
j_call: TRBJ1-5
clone_size: once

cdr3_nt: TGTGCCAGCAGCTTCCTCGGACTCCACTCCTACAATGAGCAGTTCTTC
cdr3_aa: CASSFLGLHSYNEQFF
v_call: TRBV13
d_call: .
j_call: TRBJ2-1
clone_size: .

cdr3_nt: TGTGCCAGCAGCAGTATTTCGAACACTGAAGCTTTCTTT
cdr3_aa: CASSSISNTEAFF
v_call: TRBV2
d_call: .
j_call: TRBJ1-1
clone_size: .

cdr3_nt: TGTGCCAGCAGCTTGTCGACAGGGTACAATGAGCAGTTCTTC
cdr3_aa: CASSLSTGYNEQFF
v_call: TRBV7-9
d_call: TRBD1
j_call: TRBJ2-1
clone_size: .

cdr3_nt: TGTGCCAGCAGCTATGACAGGTTCTCATCCTACGAGCAGTACTTC
cdr3_aa: CASSYDRFSSYEQYF
v_call: TRBV7-2
d_call: .
j_call: TRBJ2-7
clone_size: .

cdr3_nt: TGTGCCAGCCCCGACAGGGGGTTTGATGGCTACACCTTC
cdr3_aa: CASPDRGFDGYTF
v_call: TRBV28
d_call: TRBD1
j_call: TRBJ1-2
clone_size: .

cdr3_nt: TGTGCCAGCAGTCCCTCACCACTAGCGGGAAGCTACAATGAGCAGTTCTTC
cdr3_aa: CASSPSPLAGSYNEQFF
v_call: TRBV27
d_call: TRBD2
j_call: TRBJ2-1
clone_size: .

cdr3_nt: TGTGCCAGCAGCGTAGGGGGACAGAGCAATGAGCAGTTCTTC
cdr3_aa: CASSVGGQSNEQFF
v_call: TRBV9
d_call: TRBD1
j_call: TRBJ2-1
clone_size: .

cdr3_nt: TGCGCCAGCAGCATGTCCATCTCTCAGGGGAAGACTGAAGCTTTCTTT
cdr3_aa: CASSMSISQGKTEAFF
v_call: TRBV4-1
d_call: .
j_call: TRBJ1-1
clone_size: .

cdr3_nt: TGTGCCAGCAGTGACTCAGGGGGCAATCAGCCCCAGCATTTT
cdr3_aa: CASSDSGGNQPQHF
v_call: TRBV6-4
d_call: .
j_call: TRBJ1-5
clone_size: many

cdr3_nt: TGCGCCAGCAGCTTGATTACCGGGACACTCAACGAGCAGTACTTC
cdr3_aa: CASSLITGTLNEQYF
v_call: TRBV5-1
d_call: .
j_call: TRBJ2-7
clone_size: .

cdr3_nt: TGTGCCAGCAGCGTAGCTAGCGGGAGGTTAGAGACCCAGTACTTC
cdr3_aa: CASSVASGRLETQYF
v_call: TRBV9
d_call: TRBD2
j_call: TRBJ2-5
clone_size: .

cdr3_nt: TGTGCCAGCTCCCAAATCGATCTAGAAGCTTTCTTT
cdr3_aa: CASSQIDLEAFF
v_call: TRBV18
d_call: .
j_call: TRBJ1-1
clone_size: .

cdr3_nt: TGTGCCAGCAGCTCAGACAGGGAGACCGGGGAGCTGTTTTTT
cdr3_aa: CASSSDRETGELFF
v_call: TRBV7-9
d_call: TRBD1
j_call: TRBJ2-2
clone_size: .

cdr3_nt: TGTGCCAGCAGCGTCTTTGTAGACAATGAGCAGTTCTTC
cdr3_aa: CASSVFVDNEQFF
v_call: TRBV9
d_call: .
j_call: TRBJ2-1
clone_size: once

cdr3_nt: TGTGCCAGCAGCTTTGGACAGGGTGTCCCCTACGAGCAGTACTTC
cdr3_aa: CASSFGQGVPYEQYF
v_call: TRBV11-2
d_call: TRBD1
j_call: TRBJ2-7
clone_size: .

cdr3_nt: TGTGCCAGCAGCTTATCTAGCGGGCCTACCCAATCCTTC
cdr3_aa: CASSLSSGPTQSF
v_call: TRBV7-2
d_call: TRBD2
j_call: TRBJ2-7
clone_size: few

cdr3_nt: TGTGCCAGCAGCGTAGGCACGCCAGGGGGCTATCCTATCTCTGGAAACACCATATATTTT
cdr3_aa: CASSVGTPGGYPISGNTIYF
v_call: TRBV9
d_call: TRBD1
j_call: TRBJ1-3
clone_size: once

cdr3_nt: TGTGCCTGGAGTGTTGGACAGGGAAATCAGCCCCAGCATTTT
cdr3_aa: CAWSVGQGNQPQHF
v_call: TRBV30
d_call: TRBD1
j_call: TRBJ1-5
clone_size: .

cdr3_nt: TGTGCCTGGAGAGAAGGGGGCGGGCAGTATTTT
cdr3_aa: CAWREGGGQYF
v_call: TRBV30
d_call: TRBD1
j_call: TRBJ2-3
clone_size: .

cdr3_nt: TGTGCCACCAGCAGAGATTATGCCAGGGAAGGGCAGTACTTC
cdr3_aa: CATSRDYAREGQYF
v_call: TRBV15
d_call: .
j_call: TRBJ2-7
clone_size: once

cdr3_nt: TGTGCCTGGAGTGGCCTAGCGGGAGGAGAGACCCAGTACTTC
cdr3_aa: CAWSGLAGGETQYF
v_call: TRBV30
d_call: TRBD2
j_call: TRBJ2-5
clone_size: .

cdr3_nt: TGTGCCAGCAGCCAAGTCAGCGACAATGAGCAGTTCTTC
cdr3_aa: CASSQVSDNEQFF
v_call: TRBV4-2
d_call: .
j_call: TRBJ2-1
clone_size: .

cdr3_nt: TGTGCCAGCAGTGACTCGGCGGGGACCTCCGATACGCAGTATTTT
cdr3_aa: CASSDSAGTSDTQYF
v_call: TRBV6-4
d_call: .
j_call: TRBJ2-3
clone_size: .

cdr3_nt: TGTGCCAGCAGCGTAGGGTCCGGGACAGGGGACTACGAGCAGTACTTC
cdr3_aa: CASSVGSGTGDYEQYF
v_call: TRBV9
d_call: TRBD1
j_call: TRBJ2-7
clone_size: .

cdr3_nt: TGTGCCACTAGGGGGTTCGGCAATCAGCCCCAGCATTTT
cdr3_aa: CATRGFGNQPQHF
v_call: TRBV6-1
d_call: .
j_call: TRBJ1-5
clone_size: .

cdr3_nt: TGCGCCAGCAGCTTGGATCGGGGGGTAGGAACTGAAGCTTTCTTT
cdr3_aa: CASSLDRGVGTEAFF
v_call: TRBV5-1
d_call: .
j_call: TRBJ1-1
clone_size: .

cdr3_nt: TGTGCCAGCTCACCGTCGATCAGAGGCACTGAAGCTTTCTTT
cdr3_aa: CASSPSIRGTEAFF
v_call: TRBV18
d_call: .
j_call: TRBJ1-1
clone_size: .

cdr3_nt: TGTGCCAGCAGCCTATGGGGAGGAGCTAATGAAAAACTGTTTTTT
cdr3_aa: CASSLWGGANEKLFF
v_call: TRBV7-2
d_call: .
j_call: TRBJ1-4
clone_size: .

cdr3_nt: TGTGCCAGCAGCTCCCCCGGGATCATCTATGGCTACACCTTC
cdr3_aa: CASSSPGIIYGYTF
v_call: TRBV7-3
d_call: .
j_call: TRBJ1-2
clone_size: few

cdr3_nt: TGTGCCAGCAGTGAAGATATGGAGACAGGGGGCCCCGCTGGAGCTTTCTTT
cdr3_aa: CASSEDMETGGPAGAFF
v_call: TRBV6-1
d_call: TRBD1
j_call: TRBJ1-1
clone_size: .

cdr3_nt: TGTGCCAGCAGTTTAGAGACAGGAGCGAACACTGAAGCTTTCTTT
cdr3_aa: CASSLETGANTEAFF
v_call: TRBV28
d_call: .
j_call: TRBJ1-1
clone_size: .

cdr3_nt: TGTGCCAGCAGCTTGGGTGGCACCTACGAGCAGTACTTC
cdr3_aa: CASSLGGTYEQYF
v_call: TRBV5-4
d_call: .
j_call: TRBJ2-7
clone_size: few

cdr3_nt: TGTGCCAGCAGTTACTCCGGAGCCAAAAACATTCAGTACTTC
cdr3_aa: CASSYSGAKNIQYF
v_call: TRBV6-5
d_call: .
j_call: TRBJ2-4
clone_size: .

cdr3_nt: TGCGCCAGCAGCGTCGACAGGGGTGACTATGGCTACACCTTC
cdr3_aa: CASSVDRGDYGYTF
v_call: TRBV10-2
d_call: TRBD1
j_call: TRBJ1-2
clone_size: .

cdr3_nt: TGTGCCAGCAGCCCCGTTGTAGCGGGGTTCACAGATACGCAGTATTTT
cdr3_aa: CASSPVVAGFTDTQYF
v_call: TRBV7-9
d_call: TRBD2
j_call: TRBJ2-3
clone_size: .

cdr3_nt: TGTGCCAGCAGCTTAGGTGCTAGCGCCGACTACGAGCAGTACTTC
cdr3_aa: CASSLGASADYEQYF
v_call: TRBV7-9
d_call: .
j_call: TRBJ2-7
clone_size: .

cdr3_nt: TGTGCCAGTATGGGCCAGGGGAGCCACTATGGCTACACCTTC
cdr3_aa: CASMGQGSHYGYTF
v_call: TRBV19
d_call: .
j_call: TRBJ1-2
clone_size: .

cdr3_nt: TGTGCCAGCAGTGACCCGGATCAGCCCCAGCATTTT
cdr3_aa: CASSDPDQPQHF
v_call: TRBV6-1
d_call: .
j_call: TRBJ1-5
clone_size: .

cdr3_nt: TGTGCCAGCAGTCTCGACAGGGACGGCTACACCTTC
cdr3_aa: CASSLDRDGYTF
v_call: TRBV28
d_call: TRBD1
j_call: TRBJ1-2
clone_size: .